These T cell receptor beta chains were read from a single sample in a study of blood T cell repertoires in COVID-19. Profiled with immunoSEQ multiplex PCR; TCRdb holds only in-frame clones, not every one. The sample records about 150,000 clones, around 90% being singletons. Specimen: peripheral blood. These receptors came from a man between 18 and 29 years old with COVID-19, enrolled during active disease. The CDR3 runs from the conserved cysteine through the conserved F or W.

v_call: TRBV21-1; j_call: TRBJ2-7; cdr3_aa: CASSKTGAKTYEQYF
v_call: TRBV27; j_call: TRBJ1-2; cdr3_aa: CASRSRSDRALNGYTF
v_call: TRBV27; j_call: TRBJ2-3; cdr3_aa: CASSSGGRGADTQYF
v_call: TRBV4-3; j_call: TRBJ2-1; cdr3_aa: CASRTQGSSYNEQFF
v_call: TRBV30; j_call: TRBJ2-1; cdr3_aa: CAWKEVPYNEQFF
v_call: TRBV6-2/TRBV6-3; j_call: TRBJ2-7; cdr3_aa: CASSYGGRGVYEQYF
v_call: TRBV13; j_call: TRBJ2-1; cdr3_aa: CASSLPVSGSSYNEQFF
v_call: TRBV7-8; j_call: TRBJ2-2; cdr3_aa: CASSLYRTRLAGTGELFF
v_call: TRBV5-1; j_call: TRBJ2-7; cdr3_aa: CASSLDQGAIYEQYF
v_call: TRBV6-2/TRBV6-3; j_call: TRBJ2-1; cdr3_aa: CASSYWGGSYNEQFF
v_call: TRBV5-1; j_call: TRBJ1-2; cdr3_aa: CASSSDGTPRYGYTF
v_call: TRBV12-5; j_call: TRBJ1-5; cdr3_aa: CASGLVNRLQANQPQHF
v_call: TRBV5-6; j_call: TRBJ1-1; cdr3_aa: CASSLGRGMNTEAFF
v_call: TRBV5-6; j_call: TRBJ2-7; cdr3_aa: CASSLGGHEQYF
v_call: TRBV9; j_call: TRBJ2-1; cdr3_aa: CASNPSGIGYNEQFF
v_call: TRBV5-4; j_call: TRBJ1-1; cdr3_aa: CASSSPGNMNTEAFF
v_call: TRBV6-2/TRBV6-3; j_call: TRBJ2-1; cdr3_aa: CASSYLPGGNNEQFF
v_call: TRBV7-2; j_call: TRBJ1-2; cdr3_aa: CASQVGTGVGYTF
v_call: TRBV5-1; j_call: TRBJ2-5; cdr3_aa: CASSARQGAKMVETQYF
v_call: TRBV28; j_call: TRBJ1-5; cdr3_aa: CASSLSQGSNQPQHF
v_call: TRBV24-1; j_call: TRBJ2-1; cdr3_aa: CATSPSGLAGVRSYNEQFF
v_call: TRBV30; j_call: TRBJ2-7; cdr3_aa: CAWDYRKDEQYF
v_call: TRBV7-2; j_call: TRBJ2-7; cdr3_aa: CASSLGPSSYEQYF
v_call: TRBV6-2/TRBV6-3; j_call: TRBJ2-1; cdr3_aa: CASSYSRLAGGSSYNEQFF
v_call: TRBV24-1; j_call: TRBJ2-7; cdr3_aa: CATRGNRDMSSYEQYF
v_call: TRBV6-5; j_call: TRBJ1-1; cdr3_aa: CASTPYRGGEAFF
v_call: TRBV7-2; j_call: TRBJ2-1; cdr3_aa: CASSLQGEQFF
v_call: TRBV7-9; j_call: TRBJ2-1; cdr3_aa: CASSLAGGGEQFF
v_call: TRBV9; j_call: TRBJ2-2; cdr3_aa: CASSPEANTGELFF